Sequencing of this TCR beta chain was carried out in a study of T cells in Graves' hyperthyroidism and ophthalmopathy. General observations from the study: Progression to ophthalmopathy was predicted a median of 6.5 months early. A model using 13 V-J features told ophthalmopathy apart from stable hyperthyroidism.

This clonotype has ten or more counts. The target antigen is unknown. Amplification of TCR beta CDR3 regions was performed using RNA transcripts as template. The HTBI primer set drove a first-round RT-PCR of the TCR CDR3. TCRdb analysed the multiplex PCR reads with MiXCR anew, one entry per CDR3 protein. The sample has roughly 100,000 distinct CDR3 sequences, over 45% seen once. Germline V gene sequence: CDR1 SGHRS, CDR2 YFSETQ. The CDR3 loop spans 13 amino acids. Germline trimming cut 4 bases from V and 4 bases from J; bases unmatched to any gene: 3. Each diagnosis drew on symptoms, thyroxine, TRAb, thyroid ultrasound and orbital computed tomography findings. PBMCs stemmed from over 7.5 ml fresh peripheral blood.

This receptor was obtained from a man in his forties with Graves' hyperthyroidism. The chain joins TRBV5-1 to TRBJ2-5; 8 bases fit TRBD1. The source material was blood. CDR3 residues: CASSQQGGETQYF. DNA of the CDR3: TGCGCCAGCAGCCAACAGGGGGGAGAGACCCAGTACTTC.